This TCR beta chain was identified during a study of beta chain features in type 1 diabetes. Looking at the study overall: Age, gender and cell yields were similar between patients and healthy donors. Sorted cells numbering roughly 100,000,000 were examined across all samples. Findings of the study overall: Type 1 diabetes patients had TCRB CDR3s that were shorter (moderately but significantly so) in all four CD4+ subsets. Fewer insertions but more deletions were seen at VDJ junctions in type 1 diabetes patients.

Regarding this clone: What it binds is unknown.

Every bit of the isolated RNA underwent reverse transcription, so sequencing read expressed TCRB transcripts. Data came from immunoSEQ multiplex PCR; TCRdb stores just in-frame clones and leaves some out. Among some 240,000 clones, 15% to 20% were seen once, and the ten largest hold about 0.08%. V shed 0 bases, J shed 1 base, and the junction held 10 bases outside the gene matches. The CDR3 has 18 residues. Per the germline V gene, CDR1 is LGHNA and CDR2 is YSLEER. The chain has TRBV4-3 and TRBJ2-7; 9 nucleotides align to TRBD2. Sequenced sample: naive CD4+ T cells from blood. This TCR came from a man younger than 45 with type 1 diabetes. CDR3 residues: CASSQDTPASGISYEQYF. The CDR3 DNA sequence: TGCGCCAGCAGCCAAGATACTCCGGCTAGCGGGATATCCTACGAGCAGTACTTC.